These T cell receptor beta chains were read from a single sample in a study of T cell repertoires in cytomegalovirus infection. Their recognized antigens are unknown. From the reads, TCRdb called clonotypes with MiXCR, one entry per CDR3 protein. The repertoire holds under 300,000 distinct CDR3 sequences, with less than 25% as singletons. Sequencing used cultured PBMCs, obtained from culture after CMV antigen stimulation. These TCRs come from a human donor in good health (CMV status not recorded). Some clones in this sample may be carry-over from other donors' samples. Both conserved end residues are part of each CDR3. A D gene is named only where the DNA matches it firmly. A clone size is listed for some rows: how often the clone was seen (once, few, many), or a class if it is expanded.

d_call clone_size j_call v_call cdr3_aa cdr3_nt
TRBD2 - TRBJ2-3 TRBV6-2/TRBV6-3 CASSSYSRLSGGGSTDTQYF TGTGCCAGCAGTTCCTACTCCCGCCTAAGCGGGGGGGGGTCCACAGATACGCAGTATTTT
- few TRBJ1-5 TRBV10-3 CAISESPQGTDQPQHF TGTGCCATCAGTGAGTCCCCGCAGGGGACCGATCAGCCCCAGCATTTT
- many TRBJ1-5 TRBV7-2 CASSPPPITGTSLSNQPQHF TGTGCCAGCAGCCCGCCCCCGATAACCGGGACGTCACTTAGCAATCAGCCCCAGCATTTT
- - TRBJ2-7 TRBV6-5 CASSSFDRTSYEQYF TGTGCCAGCAGTTCCTTTGACAGAACCTCCTACGAGCAGTACTTC
- many TRBJ2-2 TRBV12-3/TRBV12-4 CASTGNTGELFF TGTGCCAGTACAGGGAACACCGGGGAGCTGTTTTTT
- - TRBJ1-2 TRBV6-1 CASKREIGNYGYTF TGTGCCAGCAAAAGGGAGATCGGGAACTATGGCTACACCTTC
- many TRBJ1-1 TRBV7-4 CASSLAFRGNTEAFF TGTGCCAGCAGCTTAGCCTTTAGGGGGAACACTGAAGCTTTCTTT
TRBD2 - TRBJ2-1 TRBV9 CASSGPGGEVYNEQFF TGTGCCAGCAGTGGGCCGGGGGGAGAAGTCTACAATGAGCAGTTCTTC
- few TRBJ1-6 TRBV27 CASSLWRANSPLHF TGTGCCAGCAGTTTGTGGAGGGCCAATTCACCCCTCCACTTT
- - TRBJ2-1 TRBV25-1 CASSEGMVWRGEFF TGTGCCAGCAGTGAAGGGATGGTTTGGAGAGGGGAGTTCTTC
- once TRBJ2-7 TRBV7-2 CASNLLGPTAEQYF TGTGCCAGCAACCTTCTGGGGCCGACAGCCGAGCAGTACTTC
- many TRBJ1-1 TRBV7-6 CASSGRDTEAFF TGTGCCAGCAGCGGCCGGGACACTGAAGCTTTCTTT
TRBD2 few TRBJ2-3 TRBV12-3/TRBV12-4 CASRTSGTTDTQYF TGTGCCAGCAGGACTAGCGGAACCACAGATACGCAGTATTTT
- many TRBJ2-3 TRBV7-9 CASSKWTDTQYF TGTGCCAGCAGCAAATGGACAGATACGCAGTATTTT
- few TRBJ1-1 TRBV10-3 CAIMATQDGTEAFF TGTGCCATCATGGCCACGCAAGACGGCACTGAAGCTTTCTTT
- few TRBJ2-1 TRBV20-1 CSGGGGIGSSYEQFF TGCAGTGGGGGAGGTGGTATCGGGAGCTCCTATGAGCAGTTCTTC
- - TRBJ2-7 TRBV28 CASNPGGRNYEQYF TGTGCCAGCAACCCTGGGGGCAGAAACTACGAGCAGTACTTC
- few TRBJ2-7 TRBV5-1 CASSQREPLGQYF TGCGCCAGCAGCCAGAGGGAGCCCCTGGGGCAGTACTTC
- - TRBJ1-1 TRBV25-1 CASSEYKGRDTEAFF TGTGCCAGCAGTGAATATAAGGGCCGGGACACTGAAGCTTTCTTT
- many TRBJ2-7 TRBV7-2 CASSFGAGSYYEQYF TGTGCCAGCAGCTTCGGGGCGGGGAGCTACTACGAGCAGTACTTC
TRBD1 - TRBJ2-2 TRBV9 CASSVEGQGAGELFF TGTGCCAGCAGCGTAGAGGGACAGGGGGCCGGGGAGCTGTTTTTT
- few TRBJ2-2 TRBV29-1 CSVLYVGELFF TGCAGCGTTTTATACGTCGGGGAGCTGTTTTTT
- few TRBJ1-2 TRBV12-5 CASGLDSFYGYTF TGTGCTAGTGGTTTGGACAGTTTTTATGGCTACACCTTC
- many TRBJ1-1 TRBV6-1 CASSPIQGGTEAFF TGTGCCAGCAGTCCAATACAGGGTGGGACTGAAGCTTTCTTT
TRBD1 few TRBJ1-2 TRBV13 CASRYRGRGGYTF TGTGCCAGCAGATACAGGGGGCGCGGTGGCTACACCTTC
- - TRBJ1-5 TRBV27 CASSFHRSSNQPQHF TGTGCCAGCAGTTTCCATCGGTCTAGCAATCAGCCCCAGCATTTT
TRBD1 many TRBJ2-2 TRBV5-6 CASRRDRVIGELFF TGTGCCAGCAGACGTGACAGGGTTATCGGGGAGCTGTTTTTT
- - TRBJ1-2 TRBV7-2 CASGQTRIDGYTF TGTGCCAGCGGACAGACCAGAATAGATGGCTACACCTTC
TRBD2 - TRBJ2-1 TRBV4-1 CASSQDRIAGGNEQFF TGCGCCAGCAGCCAAGATCGAATAGCGGGAGGGAATGAGCAGTTCTTC
- few TRBJ2-7 TRBV28 CASSPIRGEQYF TGTGCCAGCAGTCCGATTAGGGGTGAGCAGTACTTC
- few TRBJ2-2 TRBV6-1 CASTPAPRDRELFF TGTGCCAGCACCCCGGCCCCCAGGGACAGGGAGCTGTTTTTT
- many TRBJ1-5 TRBV4-1 CASSQPGGGAGSNQPQHF TGCGCCAGCAGCCAACCTGGGGGAGGGGCAGGGAGCAATCAGCCCCAGCATTTT
- - TRBJ2-6 TRBV6-1 CASGAPGANVLTF TGTGCCAGCGGCGCTCCAGGGGCCAACGTCCTGACTTTC
TRBD2 few TRBJ2-1 TRBV5-6 CASYRWLAGGNEQFF TGTGCCAGCTATAGGTGGCTAGCGGGAGGTAATGAGCAGTTCTTC
TRBD1 - TRBJ1-1 TRBV5-4 CASSSFLQGADTEAFF TGTGCCAGCAGCTCATTCCTCCAGGGGGCGGACACTGAAGCTTTCTTT
- few TRBJ2-1 TRBV7-3 CASSLTVSPGNEQFF TGTGCCAGCAGCTTAACCGTCTCGCCTGGGAATGAGCAGTTCTTC
- few TRBJ2-6 TRBV6-1 CASSEVRSGANVLTF TGTGCCAGCAGTGAAGTTCGCTCTGGGGCCAACGTCCTGACTTTC
TRBD2 - TRBJ2-5 TRBV20-1 CSAAGLAGNQETQYF TGCAGTGCCGCCGGACTAGCGGGGAACCAAGAGACCCAGTACTTC
TRBD1 - TRBJ1-6 TRBV28 CASSLLTGTGVEGDNSPLHF TGTGCCAGCAGTTTATTGACAGGGACAGGGGTCGAAGGTGATAATTCACCCCTCCACTTT
- - TRBJ1-5 TRBV14 CASSQHSLNQPQHF TGTGCCAGCAGCCAGCACAGTCTCAATCAGCCCCAGCATTTT
TRBD2 few TRBJ2-7 TRBV7-6 CASSLELAVSYEQYF TGTGCCAGCAGCCTAGAACTAGCGGTTAGTTACGAGCAGTACTTC
TRBD1 - TRBJ2-3 TRBV7-9 CASSLVGTGRTDTQYF TGTGCCAGCAGCTTAGTCGGGACAGGGAGGACAGATACGCAGTATTTT
- few TRBJ2-6 TRBV20-1 CSGQEAGANVLTF TGCAGTGGCCAAGAGGCGGGGGCCAACGTCCTGACTTTC
- - TRBJ2-3 TRBV9 CASSPRATDTQYF TGTGCCAGCAGCCCCAGGGCCACAGATACGCAGTATTTT
- - TRBJ1-1 TRBV6-2/TRBV6-3 CASRMGPREAFF TGTGCCAGCAGGATGGGACCACGAGAAGCTTTCTTT
TRBD1 few TRBJ2-2 TRBV12-3/TRBV12-4 CASISTGVFGELFF TGTGCCAGCATCTCAACAGGGGTTTTCGGGGAGCTGTTTTTT
- - TRBJ2-5 TRBV12-3/TRBV12-4 CASSSTGPETQYF TGTGCCAGCAGTTCGACAGGCCCAGAGACCCAGTACTTC
- - TRBJ2-7 TRBV30 CAWSVRGSLEQYF TGTGCCTGGAGTGTACGCGGCAGTCTCGAGCAGTACTTC
- - TRBJ2-1 TRBV6-2/TRBV6-3 CATLRGSSSYNEQFF TGTGCCACCCTCAGGGGCAGCAGCTCCTACAATGAGCAGTTCTTC
TRBD2 - TRBJ2-7 TRBV6-1 CASSHPLAGEYEQYF TGTGCCAGCAGCCATCCACTAGCGGGAGAATACGAGCAGTACTTC
TRBD1 few TRBJ1-1 TRBV28 CASSRTGAMNTEAFF TGTGCCAGCAGTCGGACAGGGGCCATGAACACTGAAGCTTTCTTT
TRBD2 - TRBJ2-1 TRBV6-2/TRBV6-3 CASSYSAGVGNEQFF TGTGCCAGCAGTTACTCAGCGGGAGTCGGCAATGAGCAGTTCTTC
- - TRBJ2-3 TRBV15 CATSRDDSGSDTQYF TGTGCCACCAGCAGAGATGATAGCGGTTCAGATACGCAGTATTTT
- many TRBJ1-2 TRBV7-2 CASSLRHYGYTF TGTGCCAGCAGCTTACGTCATTATGGCTACACCTTC